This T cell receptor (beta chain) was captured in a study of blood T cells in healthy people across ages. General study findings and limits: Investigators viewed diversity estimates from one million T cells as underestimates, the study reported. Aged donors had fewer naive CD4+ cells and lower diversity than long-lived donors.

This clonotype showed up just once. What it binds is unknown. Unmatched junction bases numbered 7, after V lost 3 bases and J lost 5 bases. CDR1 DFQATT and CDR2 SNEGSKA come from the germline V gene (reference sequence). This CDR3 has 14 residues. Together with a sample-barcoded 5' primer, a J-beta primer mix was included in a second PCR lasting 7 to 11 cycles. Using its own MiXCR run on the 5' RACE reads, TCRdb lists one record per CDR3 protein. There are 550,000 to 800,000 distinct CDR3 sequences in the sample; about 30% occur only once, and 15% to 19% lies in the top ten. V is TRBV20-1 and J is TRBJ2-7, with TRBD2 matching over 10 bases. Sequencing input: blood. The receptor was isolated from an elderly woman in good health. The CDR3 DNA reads TGCAGTGCTAGGATAGCGGGAGGCATTAACGAGCAGTACTTC. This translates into CSARIAGGINEQYF.